These T cell receptor beta chains were read from a single sample in a study of neurological immune-mediated disorders. TCRdb independently ran MiXCR on the 5' RACE reads; one entry per CDR3 protein. This sample yields about 80,000 distinct CDR3 sequences, of which 5% to 6.5% are seen a single time; over 6.5% belongs to the top ten. Sequenced sample: PBMCs. The receptors originated from a woman aged 60-75 years with multiple sclerosis. CDR3s include the opening cysteine and the closing phenylalanine or tryptophan. A D gene is named only where the DNA matches it firmly. Expanded clones are given a class, and other clones once, few, many or no size at all.

TRBJ1-1,.,TRBV11-3,many,TGTGCCAGCAGCCCTAACGGGCCAACCGCTGAAGCTTTCTTT,CASSPNGPTAEAFF
TRBJ2-5,.,TRBV20-1,many,TGCAGTGCCCCCCCAGGGGGGAACCAAGAGACCCAGTACTTC,CSAPPGGNQETQYF
TRBJ2-4,TRBD1,TRBV12-3/TRBV12-4,.,TGTGCCAGCAGTATAGAGATCGGACAGGGGGCGAACATTCAGTACTTC,CASSIEIGQGANIQYF
TRBJ1-5,.,TRBV29-1,many,TGCAGCGTTTCGATAGGCAATCAGCCCCAGCATTTT,CSVSIGNQPQHF
TRBJ2-2,TRBD1,TRBV11-2,many,TGTGCCAGCAGCCTAAATCTGCCAGGGGGCCCCGGGGAGCTGTTTTTT,CASSLNLPGGPGELFF
TRBJ2-7,TRBD1,TRBV7-2,many,TGTGCCAGCAGCCCTCGGACAGGCTCCTACGAGCAGTACTTC,CASSPRTGSYEQYF
TRBJ2-1,.,TRBV20-1,many,TGCAGTGCTAGAGTCTCCCGCCCGAATGAGCAGTTCTTC,CSARVSRPNEQFF
TRBJ1-2,.,TRBV3-1,many,TGTGCCAGCAGCCCGGGACTTAGGAACTATGGCTACACCTTC,CASSPGLRNYGYTF
TRBJ1-4,.,TRBV6-5,few,TGTGCCAGCAGGGCCGCACAGGCAACTAATGAAAAACTGTTTTTT,CASRAAQATNEKLFF
TRBJ2-5,TRBD2,TRBV5-1,many,TGCGCCAGCCGTGGACTAGCGCTTTCCGGAGAGACCCAGTACTTC,CASRGLALSGETQYF
TRBJ2-1,.,TRBV20-1,many,TGCAGTGCTAGCCCCTTAGGGACATACTATGAGCAGTTCTTC,CSASPLGTYYEQFF
TRBJ2-7,TRBD1,TRBV18,few,TGTGCCAGCTCACTTCAGACAGGGTTCGACGAGCAGTACTTC,CASSLQTGFDEQYF
TRBJ1-1,TRBD1,TRBV9,many,TGTGCCAGCAGCGTCAACCCGGGACAGGGTGTGAACACTGAAGCTTTCTTT,CASSVNPGQGVNTEAFF
TRBJ2-1,TRBD1,TRBV3-1,many,TGTGCCAGCTCGAGGGGACAGGGGACTGAGCAGTTCTTC,CASSRGQGTEQFF
TRBJ2-1,TRBD1,TRBV7-9,many,TGTGCCAGCAGCTCCGACAGGGCCCATGAGCAGTTCTTC,CASSSDRAHEQFF